This T cell receptor (beta chain) was captured in a study of T cell responses to AZD1222 COVID-19 vaccine. Study as a whole: Doses given second, at about 4 or about 12 weeks, were pooled. Study-wide findings and caveats: Donors, mostly white British, included more females; clonal diversity was possibly underestimated. CD4 TCRs associated with vaccination spanned spike, dominating at 160-218 and 743-854. Researchers took repertoire samples only after the peak T cell response had come.

TCRdb keeps only in-frame clones here, not all; method: immunoSEQ multiplex PCR. The data show about 140,000 clones, around 90% seen once. The germline CDR1 and CDR2 sequences are DFQATT and SNEGSKA (reference sequence). V lost 1 base and J 8 bases, leaving 6 bases between the germline ends. This CDR3 comprises 11 residues. This clone was recorded once. Its antigen is not identified. The chain links TRBV20-1 to TRBJ2-4, with D unresolved. Sequenced here: peripheral blood, sampled on day 0 of AZD1222 vaccination. This sequence originates from an adult in good health. CDR3: CSARVIDIQYF. Written as DNA, the CDR3 is TGCAGTGCTAGAGTAATAGACATTCAGTACTTC.